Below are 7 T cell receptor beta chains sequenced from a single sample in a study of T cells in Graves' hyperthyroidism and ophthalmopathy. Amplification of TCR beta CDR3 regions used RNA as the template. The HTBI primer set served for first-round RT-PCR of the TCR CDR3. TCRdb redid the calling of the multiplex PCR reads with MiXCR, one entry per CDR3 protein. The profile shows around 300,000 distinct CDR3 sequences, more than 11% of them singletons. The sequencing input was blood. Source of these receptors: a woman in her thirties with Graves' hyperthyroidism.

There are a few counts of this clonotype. For the CDR3, the DNA is TGTGCCAGCAGTGAAGACACAGATACGCAGTATTTT. Translation: CASSEDTDTQYF. The chain employs TRBV6-1 and TRBJ2-3; D is unresolved. V lost 1 base and J lost 2, with 1 base in between. There are 12 residues in the CDR3. Germline V gene lookup returns CDR1 MNHNS and CDR2 SASEGT.

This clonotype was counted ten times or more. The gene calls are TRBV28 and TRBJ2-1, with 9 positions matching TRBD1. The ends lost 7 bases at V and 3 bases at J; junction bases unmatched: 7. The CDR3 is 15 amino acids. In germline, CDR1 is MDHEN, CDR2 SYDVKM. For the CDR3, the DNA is TGTGCCAGCACAAATGGACAGGGGTACTACAATGAGCAGTTCTTC. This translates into CASTNGQGYYNEQFF.

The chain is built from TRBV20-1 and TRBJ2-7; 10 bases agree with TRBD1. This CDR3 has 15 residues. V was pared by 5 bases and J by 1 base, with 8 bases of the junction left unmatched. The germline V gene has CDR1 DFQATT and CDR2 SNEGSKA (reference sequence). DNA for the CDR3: TGCAGTGCTCTTTCCGGGACAGGGGCTTCCTACGAGCAGTACTTC. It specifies CSALSGTGASYEQYF.

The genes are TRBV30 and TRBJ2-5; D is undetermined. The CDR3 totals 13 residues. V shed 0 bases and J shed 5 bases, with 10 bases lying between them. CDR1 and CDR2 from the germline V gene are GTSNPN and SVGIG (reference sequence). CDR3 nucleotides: TGTGCCTGGAGTGTAGGGTCCGGGGAGACCCAGTACTTC. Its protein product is CAWSVGSGETQYF.

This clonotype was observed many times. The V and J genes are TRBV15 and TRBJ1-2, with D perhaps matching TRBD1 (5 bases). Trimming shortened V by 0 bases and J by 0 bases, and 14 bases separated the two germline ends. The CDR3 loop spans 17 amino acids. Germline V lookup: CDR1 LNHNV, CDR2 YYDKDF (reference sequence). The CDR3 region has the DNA TGTGCCACCAGCAGAGATGGAGGGGTCAGGGCTAACTATGGCTACACCTTC. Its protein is CATSRDGGVRANYGYTF.

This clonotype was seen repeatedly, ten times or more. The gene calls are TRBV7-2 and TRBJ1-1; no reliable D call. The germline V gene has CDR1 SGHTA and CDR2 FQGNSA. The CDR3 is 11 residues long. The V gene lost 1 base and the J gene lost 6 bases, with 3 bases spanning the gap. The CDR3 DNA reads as TGTGCCAGCAGCTTAGAACCTGAAGCTTTCTTT. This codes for CASSLEPEAFF.

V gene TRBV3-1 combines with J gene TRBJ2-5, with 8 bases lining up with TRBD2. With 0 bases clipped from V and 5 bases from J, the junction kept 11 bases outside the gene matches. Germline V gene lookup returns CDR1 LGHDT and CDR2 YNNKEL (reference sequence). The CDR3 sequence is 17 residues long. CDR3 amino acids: CASSQEGPAGEVETQYF. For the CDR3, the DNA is TGTGCCAGCAGCCAAGAAGGGCCAGCGGGAGAGGTTGAGACCCAGTACTTC.